Below are 24 T cell receptor beta chains sequenced from a single sample in a study of CD8+ T cells in alopecia areata. As the sequencing template, cDNA was produced by extracting RNA and reverse transcribing it. Generated by immunoSEQ multiplex PCR, the TCRdb table keeps only in-frame clones and is missing some. This sample has about 99,000 clones, with about 60% found just once. Sequencing was carried out using CD4+ T cells sorted from blood. These TCRs come from a human donor in good health.

This clone was counted a few times. The V gene is TRBV28, the J gene TRBJ2-1, with TRBD2 matching 7 bases. Germline V gene sequence: CDR1 MDHEN, CDR2 SYDVKM. CDR3 length: 15 amino acids. V shed 8 bases, J shed 3 bases, and the junction held 10 bases outside the gene matches. The CDR3 protein is CASSIAGEGYNEQFF. CDR3 DNA: TGTGCCAGCTCCATTGCGGGGGAGGGCTACAATGAGCAGTTCTTC.

The chain employs TRBV5-1 and TRBJ2-5; the match to TRBD1 covers 7 bases. Unmatched junction bases numbered 10, after V lost 1 base and J lost 1 base. CDR3 length: 17 amino acids. Germline CDR1 reads SGHRS; CDR2 reads YFSETQ. Here the CDR3 reads CASSLTPGQPAQETQYF. The CDR3 region has the DNA TGCGCCAGCAGCTTGACCCCGGGACAGCCAGCCCAAGAGACCCAGTACTTC.

This clone was detected only once. V gene TRBV5-4 combines with J gene TRBJ2-7; 7 bases match TRBD2. The CDR3 spans 13 residues. The germline V gene has CDR1 SGHNT and CDR2 YYREEE (reference sequence). V dropped 0 bases and J dropped 5; count of bases not matched to a gene: 2. In nucleotides, the CDR3 is TGTGCCAGCAGCTTGGCCGGGGGGAACGAGCAGTACTTC. Residues: CASSLAGGNEQYF.

This clone was detected only a few times. DNA for the CDR3: TGTGCCAGTAGTCCGCGGGGGGTTACCGGGGAGCTGTTTTTT. The encoded protein is CASSPRGVTGELFF. The rearrangement links TRBV19 to TRBJ2-2; 8 bases are a match to TRBD2. CDR3 length equals 14 residues. V lost 5 bases, J lost 5 bases, and 4 bases stayed unmatched. Looked up from germline, CDR1 is LNHDA and CDR2 is SQIVND (reference sequence).

At least ten counts were recorded for this clone. This chain links TRBV10-3 with TRBJ2-1; D not certain. This CDR3 region has 15 residues. Germline V gives CDR1 ENHRY, CDR2 SYGVKD. V was shortened by 3 bases and J by 3 bases, with 12 bases between the two germline ends. The CDR3 bases are TGTGCCATCAGTGACGGCAGGACCGACTACAATGAGCAGTTCTTC. This encodes CAISDGRTDYNEQFF.

This clone was detected a few times. The chain carries TRBV27 and TRBJ1-1; D remains ambiguous. The CDR3 totals 14 residues. Germline values: CDR1 MNHEY, CDR2 SMNVEV (reference sequence). V was pared by 6 bases and J by 2 bases, with 13 bases between. The CDR3 is CASSPGLHNTEAFF. Here the CDR3 DNA reads TGTGCCAGCAGCCCCGGACTCCATAACACTGAAGCTTTCTTT.

The chain recombines TRBV6-5 with TRBJ1-2; perhaps TRBD1 as D (5 bases). This CDR3 has 16 amino acids. In germline, CDR1 is MNHEY, CDR2 SVGAGI. V shed 0 bases and J shed 4 bases, with 15 bases lying between them. In DNA, the CDR3 is TGTGCCAGCAGTTACTCGTTCCCTCTCCAGGGCTATGGCTACACCTTC. This codes for CASSYSFPLQGYGYTF.

Notes on this clone: This may stem from a read error, because a much larger clone lies one nucleotide away. The chain combines TRBV1 with TRBJ2-3. TRBV1 is given as a pseudogene. This CDR3 has 15 amino acids. CDR3: CASSRGTGSTDTQYF. The DNA of the CDR3 is TGCGCCAGCAGCCGAGGGACGGGAAGCACAGATACGCAGTATTTT.

The chain has TRBV18 and TRBJ2-2; D call uncertain. The CDR3 totals 13 residues. V was pared by 3 bases and J by 5 bases, with 7 bases between. Germline CDR1 is KGHSH and CDR2 is LQKENI. The CDR3 reads CASSPKITGELFF. CDR3 coding DNA: TGTGCCAGCTCACCGAAGATTACCGGGGAGCTGTTTTTT. Together with reference TRBV18 and TRBJ2-2, the CDR3 gives the full variable domain: NAGVMQNPRHLVRRRGQEARLRCSPMKGHSHVYWYRQLPEEGLKFMVYLQKENIIDESGMPKERFSAEFPKEGPSILRIQQVVRGDSAAYFCASSPKITGELFFGEGSRLTVL.

This chain links TRBV6-1 with TRBJ2-7; 10 nucleotides match TRBD2. The CDR3 totals 20 residues. V dropped 4 bases and J dropped 2; count of bases not matched to a gene: 20. From germline, CDR1 is MNHNS and CDR2 SASEGT. The CDR3 loop reads CASSGSGRLAGVRATYEQYF. Written as DNA, the CDR3 is TGTGCCAGCAGTGGGTCCGGTCGGCTAGCGGGGGTCCGGGCTACCTACGAGCAGTACTTC.

The chain employs TRBV7-3 and TRBJ2-6; TRBD2 matches at 13 bases. J was trimmed by 1 base and V by 4 bases; bases with no gene match: 7. Per the germline V gene, CDR1 is SGHTA and CDR2 is FQGTGA. The CDR3 has 19 amino acids. The CDR3 loop is CASSSAGLAGESGANVLTF. DNA of the CDR3: TGTGCCAGCAGCTCTGCAGGACTAGCGGGGGAGTCTGGGGCCAACGTCCTGACTTTC.

The chain couples TRBV29-1 to TRBJ1-1, with no clear D. The CDR3 runs to 14 residues. Trimming took 7 bases from V and 0 from J, leaving 15 bases between them. Germline CDR1 is SQVTM and CDR2 is ANQGSEA. For the CDR3, the DNA is TGCAGCGCTGGACGTAAGGTTATGAACACTGAAGCTTTCTTT. It translates to CSAGRKVMNTEAFF.

The chain links TRBV15 to TRBJ2-1, with 14 bases matching TRBD2. Trimming at V came to 1 base and at J to 4 bases, leaving 6 bases not matched to a gene. In germline, CDR1 is LNHNV, CDR2 YYDKDF (reference sequence). The CDR3 extends over 18 amino acids. The DNA for the CDR3 is TGTGCCACCAGCAGAGGGACTAGCGGGGGGCCATCATACAATGAGCAGTTCTTC. Translation: CATSRGTSGGPSYNEQFF.

The rearrangement joins TRBV29-1 to TRBJ2-1, with a tentative D call TRBD2 (6 bases). The CDR3 covers 14 residues. Germline V gene sequence: CDR1 SQVTM, CDR2 ANQGSEA. V lost 7 bases and J lost 6, with 19 bases in between. The CDR3 sequence: CSGATSRKGNEQFF. The DNA for the CDR3 is TGCAGCGGGGCAACTAGCCGAAAGGGCAATGAGCAGTTCTTC.

The chain has TRBV28 and TRBJ1-1; D gene unclear. The CDR3 runs 13 residues. V gave up 2 bases and J gave up 10 bases, with 14 bases separating them. Germline CDR1 MDHEN, CDR2 SYDVKM. CDR3 sequence (DNA): TGTGCCAGCAGTTTAACAAAGGGCCTGGCAGCTTTCTTT. Encoded protein: CASSLTKGLAAFF.

The chain is built from TRBV30 and TRBJ2-2; D possibly corresponds to TRBD2 (5 bases). Trimming shortened V by 2 bases and J by 6 bases, and 13 bases separated the two germline ends. The CDR3 is 14 amino acids. Germline V gene data show CDR1 as GTSNPN and CDR2 as SVGIG (reference sequence). CDR3 nucleotide sequence: TGTGCCTGGAGTTCGAGCCCCGGGGCCGGGGAGCTGTTTTTT. Protein: CAWSSSPGAGELFF.

The chain is built from TRBV28 and TRBJ2-1, with 7 bases lining up with TRBD1. V dropped 6 bases and J dropped 5; count of bases not matched to a gene: 7. The CDR3 is 14 amino acids. CDR1 is MDHEN, CDR2 SYDVKM, per germline. CDR3 DNA sequence: TGTGCCAGCAGGGAAGGGACAGTCAACAATGAGCAGTTCTTC. It yields the protein CASREGTVNNEQFF.

This clone was counted once. The chain is built from TRBV4-1 and TRBJ2-3, with 7 bases that match TRBD1. The CDR3 runs to 18 residues. Per the germline V gene, CDR1 is MGHRA and CDR2 is YSYEKL. V gave up 0 bases and J gave up 1 base; unmatched junction bases: 10. DNA for the CDR3: TGCGCCAGCAGCCAAGATATTTTTATTCAGGGGGGCACAGATACGCAGTATTTT. Residues: CASSQDIFIQGGTDTQYF.

The chain employs TRBV5-5 and TRBJ2-5, with TRBD1 matching over 10 bases. CDR3 size: 15 residues. V lost 5 bases and J lost 4; bases outside the gene matches: 8. Germline V CDR1 and CDR2: SGHKS, YYEKEE (reference sequence). CDR3 protein: CASSLRQGAGETQYF. CDR3 nucleotides: TGTGCCAGCAGTCTGAGACAGGGGGCAGGAGAGACCCAGTACTTC.

This clone was counted between two and nine times. J is TRBJ2-2 and V is TRBV18; unclear D gene. From germline, CDR1 is KGHSH and CDR2 LQKENI. V gave up 3 bases and J gave up 6 bases, with 5 bases separating them. This CDR3 spans 12 amino acids. The CDR3 spells CASSPVSGELFF. In nucleotides, the CDR3 is TGTGCCAGCTCACCGGTATCCGGGGAGCTGTTTTTT.

The V gene is TRBV6-5, the J gene TRBJ1-6; 8 nucleotides match TRBD1. The CDR3 is 15 residues long. After removal of 6 bases from V and 9 bases from J, the junction contained 10 bases not matched to a gene. From germline, CDR1 is MNHEY and CDR2 SVGAGI. The CDR3 DNA reads as TGTGCCAGCAGGAGAGGGACAGGAGGAAGTTCACCCCTCCACTTT. Protein sequence: CASRRGTGGSSPLHF.

In this sample, this clone turned up once. The chain is built from TRBV29-1 and TRBJ2-5; 14 bases match TRBD2. The V segment lost 7 bases and the J segment 2 bases; nucleotides outside the gene matches: 3. The CDR3 extends over 14 amino acids. Germline lookup yields CDR1 SQVTM and CDR2 ANQGSEA. The CDR3 nucleotides are TGCAGCGCTCGACTAGCGGGGGGGCAAGAGACCCAGTACTTC. It encodes CSARLAGGQETQYF.

This chain links TRBV29-1 with TRBJ2-7, with D tentatively TRBD1 or TRBD2 (5 bases each). Per germline, CDR1 SQVTM and CDR2 ANQGSEA. The CDR3 runs to 15 residues. V shed 4 bases and J shed 2 bases, with 18 bases lying between them. The CDR3 loop reads CSVGGWGTGTYEQYF. DNA of the CDR3: TGCAGCGTTGGTGGGTGGGGGACGGGAACCTACGAGCAGTACTTC.

The chain has TRBV15 and TRBJ2-2, with D unclear. Trimming stripped 0 bases from V and 2 bases from J, with 7 bases between. The CDR3 runs 15 residues. The germline gives CDR1 LNHNV, CDR2 YYDKDF (reference sequence). The CDR3 region is CATSRDHVNTGELFF. The CDR3 DNA is TGTGCCACCAGCAGAGATCATGTAAACACCGGGGAGCTGTTTTTT.